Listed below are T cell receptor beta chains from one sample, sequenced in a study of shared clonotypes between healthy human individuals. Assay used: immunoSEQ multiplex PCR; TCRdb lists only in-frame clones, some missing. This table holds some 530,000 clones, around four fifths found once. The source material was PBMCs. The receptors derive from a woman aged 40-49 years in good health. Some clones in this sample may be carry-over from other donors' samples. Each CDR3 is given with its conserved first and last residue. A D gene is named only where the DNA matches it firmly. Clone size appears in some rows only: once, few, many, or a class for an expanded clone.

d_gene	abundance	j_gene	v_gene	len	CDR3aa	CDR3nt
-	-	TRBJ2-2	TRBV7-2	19	CASSLKALTGASGSGELFF	TGTGCCAGCAGCTTAAAGGCGCTCACGGGGGCCTCAGGGTCCGGGGAGCTGTTTTTT
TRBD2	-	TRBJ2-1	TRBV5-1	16	CASRVSTSGAYNEQFF	TGCGCCAGCAGGGTATCCACTAGCGGAGCTTACAATGAGCAGTTCTTC
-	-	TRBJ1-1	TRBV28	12	CASSFVGTEAFF	TGTGCCAGCAGTTTCGTGGGGACTGAAGCTTTCTTT
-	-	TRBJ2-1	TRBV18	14	CASSPLREAHEQFF	TGTGCCAGCTCACCGCTTAGGGAGGCCCATGAGCAGTTCTTC
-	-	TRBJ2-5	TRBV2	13	CASRRMEGETQYF	TGTGCCAGCAGGCGAATGGAGGGCGAGACCCAGTACTTC
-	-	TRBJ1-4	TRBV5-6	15	CASSLGQGNNEKLFF	TGTGCCAGCAGCTTGGGGCAGGGGAATAATGAAAAACTGTTTTTT
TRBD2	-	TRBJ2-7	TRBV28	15	CASSSRLAGANEQYF	TGTGCCAGCAGCTCTAGACTAGCGGGAGCCAACGAGCAGTACTTC
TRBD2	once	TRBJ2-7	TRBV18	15	CASSPRPAGDGEQYF	TGTGCCAGCTCACCCCGCCCAGCGGGAGACGGCGAGCAGTACTTC
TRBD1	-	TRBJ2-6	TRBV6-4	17	CASSDSGQGTGANVLTF	TGTGCCAGCAGTGACTCAGGACAGGGAACTGGGGCCAACGTCCTGACTTTC
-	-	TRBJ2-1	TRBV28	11	CASSLANEQFF	TGTGCCAGCAGTTTAGCGAATGAGCAGTTCTTC
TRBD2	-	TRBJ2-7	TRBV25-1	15	CASSAGTSGTYEQYF	TGTGCCAGCAGTGCAGGGACTAGCGGGACGTACGAGCAGTACTTC
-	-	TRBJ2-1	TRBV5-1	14	CASSLMGTYNEQFF	TGCGCCAGCAGCTTGATGGGGACCTACAATGAGCAGTTCTTC
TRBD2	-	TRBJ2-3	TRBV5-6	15	CASRTGLAGSHTQYF	TGTGCCAGCCGCACTGGACTAGCGGGATCCCATACGCAGTATTTT
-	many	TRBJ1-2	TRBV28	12	CASSLVRDGYTF	TGTGCCAGCAGTTTAGTACGGGATGGCTACACCTTC
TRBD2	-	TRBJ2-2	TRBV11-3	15	CASSLAGGPSGELFF	TGTGCCAGCAGCTTGGCGGGAGGGCCTTCGGGGGAGCTGTTTTTT
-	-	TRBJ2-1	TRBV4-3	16	CASSQDRAQAGNEQFF	TGCGCCAGCAGCCAAGATCGGGCTCAAGCGGGCAATGAGCAGTTCTTC
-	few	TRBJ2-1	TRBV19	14	CASRSGVGYNEQFF	TGTGCCAGTAGATCGGGAGTTGGATACAATGAGCAGTTCTTC
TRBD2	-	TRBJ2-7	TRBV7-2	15	CASSPRVGGPGEQYF	TGTGCCAGCAGCCCAAGGGTGGGAGGGCCCGGCGAGCAGTACTTC
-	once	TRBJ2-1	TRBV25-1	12	CASSEMGNEQFF	TGTGCCAGCAGTGAAATGGGAAATGAGCAGTTCTTC
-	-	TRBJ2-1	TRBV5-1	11	CASSLGPLVFF	TGCGCCAGCAGCTTGGGCCCTTTGGTGTTCTTC
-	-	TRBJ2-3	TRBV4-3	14	CASSQTHTGDTQYF	TGCGCCAGCAGCCAGACACATACCGGGGATACGCAGTATTTT
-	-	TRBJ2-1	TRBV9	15	CASSVDGNLYNEQFF	TGTGCCAGCAGCGTAGACGGGAACCTCTACAATGAGCAGTTCTTC
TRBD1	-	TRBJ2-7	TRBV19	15	CASSISGQGLGEQYF	TGTGCCAGTAGTATTTCGGGACAGGGCTTAGGCGAGCAGTACTTC
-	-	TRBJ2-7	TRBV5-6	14	CASSYSRSSYEQYF	TGTGCCAGCAGCTATTCTCGGAGCTCCTACGAGCAGTACTTC
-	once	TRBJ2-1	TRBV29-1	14	CSVGGRSSYNEQFF	TGCAGCGTTGGAGGTCGTAGCTCCTACAATGAGCAGTTCTTC